This T cell receptor beta chain derives from a study of CD8 T cells in ankylosing spondylitis. Study-wide points: A TCR beta motif of eight highly homologous variants appeared characteristic of ankylosing spondylitis blood.

This CDR3 is built from 13 residues. Trimming left V 3 bases short and J 4 bases short, with 8 bases between. With molecular barcodes, quantitative 5'-RACE was used to make the TCR beta libraries. TCRdb ran MiXCR on the 5' RACE reads and lists one entry per CDR3 protein. Of 36,000 or so distinct CDR3 sequences in the sample, approximately 9.9% were seen once. Remarks on this clonotype: Its antigen is not known.

Sequencing used synovial fluid, either unsorted or a sorted T cell fraction (not recorded which). The V gene is TRBV12-3 or TRBV12-4, the J gene TRBJ2-3; possible D gene TRBD2, 6 bases. The TCR was taken from a male donor with ankylosing spondylitis. Written as DNA, the CDR3 is TGTGCCAGCAGTTTCGTAGCGGCAGATACGCAGTATTTT. Protein product: CASSFVAADTQYF.